The TCR beta chain under discussion was sequenced for a study of shared clonotypes between healthy human individuals. General observations from the study: Naive subsets, compared against memory subsets, generally had larger estimated richness values. Non-shared clonotypes displayed generation probabilities falling below those of clonotypes present in all four donors. Despite large depth, rarefaction showed incomplete sorted-subset sequencing.

The authors distributed each subset's genomic DNA evenly over several immunoSEQ plates. Clones were sequenced by immunoSEQ multiplex PCR, and TCRdb holds only the in-frame ones, with some missing. The profile shows over a million clones, approximately 80% of them singletons. The CDR3 is made up of 15 amino acids. CDR1 and CDR2 (germline): SEHNR, FQNEAQ (reference sequence). A note on this clone: Antigen unknown. Given a far larger clone just one base away, this is likely a sequencing read error.

The source material was memory CD4+ T cells from PBMCs. Specified subset: CD45RA-negative fraction. The chain combines TRBV7-9 with TRBJ2-1; D not certain. This clonotype originated in a man younger than 35 in good health. Some clones in this sample may be carry-over from other donors' samples. CDR3: CASSLVPEAYNEQLF. CDR3 nucleotide sequence: TGTGCCAGCAGCTTAGTTCCAGAGGCCTACAATGAGCAGCTCTTC.